This T cell receptor (beta chain) was observed in a study of blood T cell repertoires in COVID-19. TCRdb keeps only in-frame clones here, not all; method: immunoSEQ multiplex PCR. The sample contains 25,000 to 40,000 clones, over 75% of which appear only once. This CDR3 is 13 amino acids long. Germline loops: CDR1 MNHEY, CDR2 SVGAGI. Trimming cost V 7 bases and J 3 bases, with 10 bases left between them. This clone was observed once. This chain joins TRBV6-5 and TRBJ1-5; no definite D call. Sequenced: peripheral blood. The sequence was collected from a man aged 55-75 years with active COVID-19. As DNA, the CDR3 is TGTGCCAGCATGGCGGGAACCAATCAGCCCCAGCATTTT. This translates into CASMAGTNQPQHF.